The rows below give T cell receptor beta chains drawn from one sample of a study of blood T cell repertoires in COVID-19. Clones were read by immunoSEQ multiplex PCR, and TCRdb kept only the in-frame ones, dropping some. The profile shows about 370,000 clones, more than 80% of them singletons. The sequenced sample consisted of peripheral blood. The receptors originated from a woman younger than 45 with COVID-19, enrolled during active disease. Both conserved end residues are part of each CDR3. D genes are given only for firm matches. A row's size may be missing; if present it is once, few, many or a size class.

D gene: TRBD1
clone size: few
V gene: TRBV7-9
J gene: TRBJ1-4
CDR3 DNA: TGTGCCAGCAGCTCAGGACAGGATAATGAAAAACTGTTTTTT
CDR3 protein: CASSSGQDNEKLFF

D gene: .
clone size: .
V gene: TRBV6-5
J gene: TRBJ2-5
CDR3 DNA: TGTGCCAGCAGCCGCCTGCGGACACAAGAGACCCAGTACTTC
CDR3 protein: CASSRLRTQETQYF

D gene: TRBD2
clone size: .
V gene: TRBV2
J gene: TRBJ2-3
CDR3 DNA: TGTGCCAGCATGAGGTTGCGGGAGGGAACAGATACGCAGTATTTT
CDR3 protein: CASMRLREGTDTQYF

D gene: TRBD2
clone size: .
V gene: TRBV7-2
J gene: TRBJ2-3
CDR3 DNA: TGTGCCAGCAGCTTAGTTCCTAGCGGGAGGGCAGATACGCAGTATTTT
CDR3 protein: CASSLVPSGRADTQYF

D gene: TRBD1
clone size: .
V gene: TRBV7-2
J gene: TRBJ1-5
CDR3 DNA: TGTGCCAGCAGCTTAATATGGGACAGGGGGCGCAATCAGCCCCAGCATTTT
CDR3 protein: CASSLIWDRGRNQPQHF

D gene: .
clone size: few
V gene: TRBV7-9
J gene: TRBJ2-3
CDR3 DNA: TGTGCCAGCAGCTTAGTATTGGGGCGAACAGATACGCAGTATTTT
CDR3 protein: CASSLVLGRTDTQYF

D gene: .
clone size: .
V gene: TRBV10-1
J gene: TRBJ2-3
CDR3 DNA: TGCGCCAGCAGTGAGTCGGGGGGAGTAGATACGCAGTATTTT
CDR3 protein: CASSESGGVDTQYF

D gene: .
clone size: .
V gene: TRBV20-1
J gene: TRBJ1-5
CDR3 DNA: TGCAGTGCTAGTGCGGGTAGGTTGAGGCCCCAGCATTTT
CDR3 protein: CSASAGRLRPQHF

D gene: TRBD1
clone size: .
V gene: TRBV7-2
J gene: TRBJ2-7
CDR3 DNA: TGTGCCAGCAGTAAAACCGGGACAGGGGCCTACGAGCAGTACTTC
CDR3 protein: CASSKTGTGAYEQYF

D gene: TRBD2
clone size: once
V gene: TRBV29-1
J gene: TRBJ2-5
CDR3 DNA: TGCAGCGTTTCGGGGACTAGCGGGAACCAAGAGACCCAGTACTTC
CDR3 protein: CSVSGTSGNQETQYF

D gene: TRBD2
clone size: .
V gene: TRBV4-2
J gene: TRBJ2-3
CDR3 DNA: TGTGCCAGCAGCAGCTCTAGACTAGCGGGGGTCCCTCACGCAGATACGCAGTATTTT
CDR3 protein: CASSSSRLAGVPHADTQYF

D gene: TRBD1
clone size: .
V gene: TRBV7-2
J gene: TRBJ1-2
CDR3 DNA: TGTGCCAGCAGCTTAGACAGGGGGCAGGTCTATGGCTACACCTTC
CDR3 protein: CASSLDRGQVYGYTF

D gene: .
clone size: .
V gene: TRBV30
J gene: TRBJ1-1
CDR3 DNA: TGTGCCTGGAGTGTAAGCGGATGGACTGAAGCTTTCTTT
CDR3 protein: CAWSVSGWTEAFF

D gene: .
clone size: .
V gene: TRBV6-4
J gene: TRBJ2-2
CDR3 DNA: TGTGCCAGCAGCGTGGACAGGAACACCGGGGAGCTGTTTTTT
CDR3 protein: CASSVDRNTGELFF